Listed here are 11 T cell receptor beta chains from one sample, sequenced in a study of T-cell memory formation after mild COVID-19. Each CDR3 protein gets one entry after TCRdb re-called the 5' RACE reads with MiXCR. Altogether approximately 89,000 distinct CDR3 sequences are present, 20% to 25% being singletons, with the ten largest covering under 45%. Sequences were obtained from PBMCs or a T cell subset sorted from them (not recorded which). These receptors all come from a young man who had mild COVID-19 (a few samples of this study predate the infection). Cell type and time point are not known.

V usage is TRBV4-3 and J usage is TRBJ1-1, with TRBD1 as a possible D gene (5 bases). Germline values: CDR1 LGHNA, CDR2 YSLEER. Deletions cut 3 bases from V and 0 bases from J, with 11 bases between. The CDR3 has 15 residues. The CDR3 DNA is TGCGCCAGCAGCCACAAGACAGCAATGAACACTGAAGCTTTCTTT. It encodes CASSHKTAMNTEAFF.

The J gene is TRBJ2-2, the V gene TRBV4-1, with TRBD2 matching over 7 bases. In germline, CDR1 is MGHRA, CDR2 YSYEKL. The CDR3 extends over 16 amino acids. With V trimmed by 4 bases and J by 0 bases, 5 bases remained unmatched. DNA for the CDR3: TGCGCCAGCAGCCGCGGGGGACTGACGAACACCGGGGAGCTGTTTTTT. This sequence encodes CASSRGGLTNTGELFF.

This clonotype was found a few times. The V call is TRBV7-9, the J call TRBJ2-3; D gene unclear. The CDR3 loop spans 13 amino acids. The V gene lost 2 bases and the J gene lost 2 bases, with 5 bases spanning the gap. Germline assignment: CDR1 SEHNR and CDR2 FQNEAQ (reference sequence). The CDR3 sequence: CASSLLNTDTQYF. The CDR3 nucleotides read TGTGCCAGCAGCTTACTTAACACAGATACGCAGTATTTT.

V usage is TRBV2 and J usage is TRBJ2-3, with TRBD2 identical over 9 bases. Germline loops: CDR1 SNHLY, CDR2 FYNNEI. The CDR3 is made up of 16 amino acids. Trimming cost V 4 bases and J 1 base; bases outside gene matches: 6. CDR3 bases: TGTGCCAGCAGTGCCAATAGCGGGGGCGGCACAGATACGCAGTATTTT. Translation: CASSANSGGGTDTQYF.

This clonotype appeared a few times. The V gene is TRBV7-8, the J gene TRBJ1-1; TRBD1 matches 7 bases. Germline V gene sequence: CDR1 SGHVS, CDR2 FQNEAQ. This CDR3 comprises 16 residues. With V trimmed by 6 bases and J by 0 bases, 10 bases remained unmatched. The CDR3 DNA reads TGTGCCAGCAGTCGAGCCACCGGGACAGTGAACACTGAAGCTTTCTTT. It is translated as CASSRATGTVNTEAFF.

The chain has TRBV6-2 or TRBV6-3 and TRBJ1-1, with unresolved D. CDR3 size: 12 residues. V lost 5 bases and J lost 3, with 7 bases in between. CDR1 is MNHEY, CDR2 SVGEGT, per germline. Here the CDR3 reads CASSKDHTEAFF. The CDR3 DNA sequence: TGTGCCAGCAGTAAGGACCACACTGAAGCTTTCTTT.

The genes are TRBV28 and TRBJ1-1; D gene unclear. Germline V gives CDR1 MDHEN, CDR2 SYDVKM. The V gene lost 9 bases and the J gene lost 0 bases, with 11 bases spanning the gap. The CDR3 has 13 residues. The CDR3, as DNA: TGTGCCAGAGACTGGTACATGAACACTGAAGCTTTCTTT. Amino acid sequence: CARDWYMNTEAFF.

This clonotype came up a few times. The chain combines TRBV7-9 with TRBJ2-7; D gene ambiguous. V dropped 5 bases and J dropped 2 bases, with 13 bases sitting between them. Per the germline V gene, CDR1 is SEHNR and CDR2 is FQNEAQ (reference sequence). The length of the CDR3 is 14 residues. The CDR3 DNA reads as TGTGCCAGCAGCCGCGAGAGCGTAGCCTACGAGCAGTACTTC. Translated: CASSRESVAYEQYF.

In this sample, this clonotype turned up once. The chain uses TRBV10-2 and TRBJ2-6; the D is unclear. Trimming took 0 bases from V and 2 from J, leaving 11 bases between them. Germline-derived CDR1 and CDR2 are WSHSY and SAAADI. The CDR3 is 17 amino acids. CDR3 sequence reads: CASSESVWGAGANVLTF. The CDR3 region has the DNA TGCGCCAGCAGTGAGTCTGTGTGGGGTGCTGGGGCCAACGTCCTGACTTTC.

There are a few counts of this clonotype. This chain's CDR3 is CASSDTETDRERETQYF. The CDR3 DNA sequence: TGTGCCAGCAGTGATACGGAGACGGACAGGGAGCGAGAGACCCAGTACTTC. The genes are TRBV25-1 and TRBJ2-5, with 8 bases lining up with TRBD1. The CDR3 has 17 residues. V lost 3 bases and J lost 4; bases outside the gene matches: 13. CDR1 and CDR2 (germline): MGHDK, SYGVNS.

This chain joins TRBV5-4 and TRBJ2-1; 7 bases align to TRBD2. Trimming cost V 4 bases and J 6 bases; bases outside gene matches: 16. The germline gives CDR1 SGHNT, CDR2 YYREEE (reference sequence). The CDR3 has 17 amino acids. The CDR3 nucleotides read TGTGCCAGCAGCCCCCTACCTGGGGAGACTAGCATCAATGAGCAGTTCTTC. Its translation is CASSPLPGETSINEQFF.